This T cell receptor beta chain appears in the sequencing data of a study of naive and memory T cell subsets (dated by TCRdb to the late 2010s). For the study in its entirety: Sorted naive and memory T cell subsets from peripheral blood were analyzed in the study using a UMI-based, open-source pipeline for TCR alpha and beta sequencing. RNA was DNase-treated and reverse transcribed with TCR constant-region primers, mostly using SuperScript III. The results of the functional CMV T cell responses matched the IgG serology results in every case.

Beyond this particular receptor, the publication reports: The repertoire findings for the naive and memory subsets could not be validated, as no ground truth was available. A few larger clonotypes were present in naive repertoires, especially CD8 naive repertoires, and these clonotypes were possibly memory cells re-expressing CD45RA. After error correction, only a single occurrence was seen for over 90% of naive TCR sequences, so much steeper abundance distributions were produced than in memory subsets. In both CD4 and CD8 cells, going from naive through CM, EM and EMRA, the Gini index went up while Shannon and inverse Simpson diversity went down. RNA-based TCR counts may be influenced by expression changes linked to T cell activation and differentiation. Single alpha or beta chain sequences, rather than paired alpha/beta receptors, were used to define clonotypes. A power law was followed by TCR abundance, with an exponent that differed between naive and memory subsets but was consistent across the three individuals.

The germline V gene encodes CDR1 SGHVS and CDR2 FNYEAQ. V gives up 0 bases and J gives up 1 base, and the segment between their germline ends measures 8 bases. Measured from the cysteine to the phenylalanine, the CDR3 is 15 residues long. Only CDR3 DNA remains: 45 bases, in frame from the first base. There are many counts of this clonotype. Its recognized antigen is unknown. It has no much larger one-base neighbor in the sample; base qualities were not kept. Libraries were prepared through UMI-ligation and nested PCR. An equimolar mix of two oligonucleotides covering both TRBC1 and TRBC2 was used as the beta constant-region primer. Four rounds of PCR were used to amplify ligated cDNA, with nested alpha and beta constant-region primers being used together with the SP2 primer. A single-stranded oligonucleotide carrying the SP2 primer and a 12-nucleotide UMI was ligated to the 3' end of the cDNA by T4 RNA ligase 1. Incubation of the ligation reaction was carried out at 16 degrees C for about 20-25 hours. To avoid over-amplification, PCR2 was usually performed as a SYBR Green qPCR and halted once a predetermined threshold was reached. Every purification after the first one was done using Agencourt AMPure XP magnetic beads. Libraries were quantified by Qubit and checked on a TapeStation, where a main peak was expected near 650 bp. Sequencing of the pooled libraries was done on an Illumina MiSeq using v2 2x251 paired-end kits, which typically yielded about 1-2 million reads per sample. Each sample's library went into the pool at 4 to 5 nM, and 5-7% PhiX was added to help with cluster recognition. Per the authors' processing: Decombinator assigned V and J genes to Demultiplexor-processed FASTQ reads by tag matching, allowing a single base-pair mismatch. Collapsinator used UMIs to correct both sequencing errors and frequency errors arising from PCR heterogeneity. TCRs were translated and CDR3s were extracted from the conserved cysteine to the FGXG phenylalanine by CDR3Translator, with non-productive sequences being flagged. Gini, Shannon entropy and inverse Simpson indices were calculated on repertoires that had been subsampled to equal numbers of UMI-defined TCRs. Within the linear range, a power law was fitted by maximum likelihood to the distributions of clonotype abundance. When run on a single naive CD8 sample, MIGEC and the pipeline yielded similar UMI counts, similar unique TCR numbers and similar clonal distributions. In one analysis, naive TCRs also found in any memory subset of the same donor were removed from the naive repertoire. Repertoires were searched for around 8,000 CMV-associated CDR3 sequences compiled from VDJdb and a published dataset. Using fastp trimming at Q25 and MiXCR clonotype assembly, TCRdb reanalyzed the public sequencing data and kept in-frame beta chains. CDR3 protein sequences are deduplicated, and each keeps its most common genes and DNA. The V and J calls here are based on TCRdb, not the publication. The sample table lists 85,000 to 130,000 distinct CDR3 sequences, roughly 15% of them with a count of one. Of the sample, around 2.8% is held by the ten largest clones.

Separate amplification of TCR alpha and beta chain libraries was performed from the second PCR step onward. Donor CMV status was determined by IFNgamma production from CD4+ T cells after overnight stimulation of fresh PBMCs with CMV viral lysate. CD4 T cells were positively selected with Miltenyi beads, followed by positive selection of CD8 T cells from the CD4-negative fraction. Cells were stained for CD3, CD4, CD8, CD45RA, CD27 and a live/dead dye and were sorted on a BD Aria II into four subsets based on CD45RA and CD27. Blood was obtained from three healthy volunteers, and the blood from each volunteer was fractionated into CD4 and CD8 T cells and subsequently into four differentiation subsets. Around 120 ml of peripheral blood was collected from each donor, and PBMC were isolated from the blood using Ficoll-Paque PLUS density-gradient centrifugation. After sorting, cells were lysed in RLT buffer, RNA was extracted using a Qiagen RNeasy kit, and the extracted RNA was stored at -80 degrees C.

In this chain, TRBV7-6 is recombined with TRBJ2-3, with an unclear D gene assignment. The specimen sequenced was naive CD8+ T cells from blood. Read against the paper, the sample's cell subset or site label means: naive T cells, CD45RA high CD27+. The TCR originated in a human donor in good health. The CDR3 region: CASSLAGWGTDTQYF. The nucleotide sequence is TGTGCCAGCAGCTTAGCGGGATGGGGCACAGATACGCAGTATTTT.